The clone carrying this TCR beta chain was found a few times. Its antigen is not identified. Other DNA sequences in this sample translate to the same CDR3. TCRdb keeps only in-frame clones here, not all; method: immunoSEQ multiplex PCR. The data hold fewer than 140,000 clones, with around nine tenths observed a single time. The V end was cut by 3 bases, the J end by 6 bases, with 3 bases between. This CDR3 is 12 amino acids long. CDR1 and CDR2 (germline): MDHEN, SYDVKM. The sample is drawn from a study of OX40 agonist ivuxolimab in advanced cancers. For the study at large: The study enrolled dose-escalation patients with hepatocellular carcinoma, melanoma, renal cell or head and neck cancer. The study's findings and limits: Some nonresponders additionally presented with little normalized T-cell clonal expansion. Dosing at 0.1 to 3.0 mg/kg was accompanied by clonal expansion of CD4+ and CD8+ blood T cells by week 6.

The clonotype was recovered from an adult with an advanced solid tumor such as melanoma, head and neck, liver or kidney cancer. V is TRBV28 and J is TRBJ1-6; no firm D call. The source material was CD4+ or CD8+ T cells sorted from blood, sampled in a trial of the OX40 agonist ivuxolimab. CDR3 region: CASSFSNSPLHF. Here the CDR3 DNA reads TGTGCCAGCAGTTTCTCTAATTCACCCCTCCACTTT.